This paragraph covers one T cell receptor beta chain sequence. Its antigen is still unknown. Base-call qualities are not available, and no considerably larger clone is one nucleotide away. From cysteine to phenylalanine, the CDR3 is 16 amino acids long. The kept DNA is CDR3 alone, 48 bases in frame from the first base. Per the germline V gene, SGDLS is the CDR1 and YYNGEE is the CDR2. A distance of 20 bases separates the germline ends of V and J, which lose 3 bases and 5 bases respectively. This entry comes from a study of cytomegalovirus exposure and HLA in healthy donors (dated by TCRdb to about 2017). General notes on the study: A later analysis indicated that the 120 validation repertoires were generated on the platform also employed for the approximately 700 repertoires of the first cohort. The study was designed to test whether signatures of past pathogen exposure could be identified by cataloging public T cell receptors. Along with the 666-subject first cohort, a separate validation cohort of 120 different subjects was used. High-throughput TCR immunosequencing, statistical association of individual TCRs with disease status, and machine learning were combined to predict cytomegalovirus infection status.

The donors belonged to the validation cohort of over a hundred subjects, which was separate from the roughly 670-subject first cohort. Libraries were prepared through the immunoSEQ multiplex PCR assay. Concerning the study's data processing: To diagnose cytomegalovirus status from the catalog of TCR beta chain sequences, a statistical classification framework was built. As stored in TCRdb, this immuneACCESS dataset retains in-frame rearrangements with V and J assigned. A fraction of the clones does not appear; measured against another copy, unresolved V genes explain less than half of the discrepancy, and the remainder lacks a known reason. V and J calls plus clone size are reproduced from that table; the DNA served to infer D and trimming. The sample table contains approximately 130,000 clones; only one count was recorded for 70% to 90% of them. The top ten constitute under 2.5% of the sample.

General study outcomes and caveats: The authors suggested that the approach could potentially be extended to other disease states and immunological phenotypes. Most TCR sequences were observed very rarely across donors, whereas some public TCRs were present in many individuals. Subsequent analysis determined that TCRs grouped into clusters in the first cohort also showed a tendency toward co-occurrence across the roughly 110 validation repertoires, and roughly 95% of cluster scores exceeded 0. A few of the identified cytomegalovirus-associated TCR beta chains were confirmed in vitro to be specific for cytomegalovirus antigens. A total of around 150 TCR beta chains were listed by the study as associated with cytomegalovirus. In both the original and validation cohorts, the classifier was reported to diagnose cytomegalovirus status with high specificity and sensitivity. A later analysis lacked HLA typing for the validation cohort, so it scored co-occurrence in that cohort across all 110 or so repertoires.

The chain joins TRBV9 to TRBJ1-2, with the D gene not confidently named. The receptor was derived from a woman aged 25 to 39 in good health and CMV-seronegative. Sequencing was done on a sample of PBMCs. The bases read TGTGCCAGCAGCGCCCAGACCAACCGGGGTCTATATGGCTACACCTTC. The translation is CASSAQTNRGLYGYTF.